This T cell receptor (beta chain) emerged from a study of cytomegalovirus exposure and HLA in healthy donors. Overall study context: The Caucasian-associated ancestry cluster contained 81% of the approximately 390 genotyped donors.

V was clipped by 1 base and J by 0 bases; unmatched bases: 4. Germline V gives CDR1 ENHRY, CDR2 SYGVKD. This CDR3 region has 18 residues. In regard to this clone: Antigen: not known.

Study-level findings and limits: As a later analysis showed, several of the most significant clusters appeared to be linked to common viral pathogens.

The PCR had 60 Vbeta and 13 Jbeta primers. Under the authors' procedure: Tens of millions of unique TCR beta chains, 9.5 million to 14 million shared, were counted in a later analysis. Profiled with immunoSEQ multiplex PCR; TCRdb holds only in-frame clones, not every one. Clone size and the V and J calls come from that table; the DNA yielded D and trimming. The data contain about 110,000 clones, over 60% of them singletons. V and J are TRBV10-3 and TRBJ2-1; TRBD2 matches 12 bases. Source material: PBMCs. The TCR originated in a female donor in good health and CMV-seropositive. This chain's CDR3 is CAISELLAGGSSYNEQFF. The CDR3 region has the DNA TGTGCCATCAGTGAGTTACTAGCGGGGGGAAGCTCCTACAATGAGCAGTTCTTC.